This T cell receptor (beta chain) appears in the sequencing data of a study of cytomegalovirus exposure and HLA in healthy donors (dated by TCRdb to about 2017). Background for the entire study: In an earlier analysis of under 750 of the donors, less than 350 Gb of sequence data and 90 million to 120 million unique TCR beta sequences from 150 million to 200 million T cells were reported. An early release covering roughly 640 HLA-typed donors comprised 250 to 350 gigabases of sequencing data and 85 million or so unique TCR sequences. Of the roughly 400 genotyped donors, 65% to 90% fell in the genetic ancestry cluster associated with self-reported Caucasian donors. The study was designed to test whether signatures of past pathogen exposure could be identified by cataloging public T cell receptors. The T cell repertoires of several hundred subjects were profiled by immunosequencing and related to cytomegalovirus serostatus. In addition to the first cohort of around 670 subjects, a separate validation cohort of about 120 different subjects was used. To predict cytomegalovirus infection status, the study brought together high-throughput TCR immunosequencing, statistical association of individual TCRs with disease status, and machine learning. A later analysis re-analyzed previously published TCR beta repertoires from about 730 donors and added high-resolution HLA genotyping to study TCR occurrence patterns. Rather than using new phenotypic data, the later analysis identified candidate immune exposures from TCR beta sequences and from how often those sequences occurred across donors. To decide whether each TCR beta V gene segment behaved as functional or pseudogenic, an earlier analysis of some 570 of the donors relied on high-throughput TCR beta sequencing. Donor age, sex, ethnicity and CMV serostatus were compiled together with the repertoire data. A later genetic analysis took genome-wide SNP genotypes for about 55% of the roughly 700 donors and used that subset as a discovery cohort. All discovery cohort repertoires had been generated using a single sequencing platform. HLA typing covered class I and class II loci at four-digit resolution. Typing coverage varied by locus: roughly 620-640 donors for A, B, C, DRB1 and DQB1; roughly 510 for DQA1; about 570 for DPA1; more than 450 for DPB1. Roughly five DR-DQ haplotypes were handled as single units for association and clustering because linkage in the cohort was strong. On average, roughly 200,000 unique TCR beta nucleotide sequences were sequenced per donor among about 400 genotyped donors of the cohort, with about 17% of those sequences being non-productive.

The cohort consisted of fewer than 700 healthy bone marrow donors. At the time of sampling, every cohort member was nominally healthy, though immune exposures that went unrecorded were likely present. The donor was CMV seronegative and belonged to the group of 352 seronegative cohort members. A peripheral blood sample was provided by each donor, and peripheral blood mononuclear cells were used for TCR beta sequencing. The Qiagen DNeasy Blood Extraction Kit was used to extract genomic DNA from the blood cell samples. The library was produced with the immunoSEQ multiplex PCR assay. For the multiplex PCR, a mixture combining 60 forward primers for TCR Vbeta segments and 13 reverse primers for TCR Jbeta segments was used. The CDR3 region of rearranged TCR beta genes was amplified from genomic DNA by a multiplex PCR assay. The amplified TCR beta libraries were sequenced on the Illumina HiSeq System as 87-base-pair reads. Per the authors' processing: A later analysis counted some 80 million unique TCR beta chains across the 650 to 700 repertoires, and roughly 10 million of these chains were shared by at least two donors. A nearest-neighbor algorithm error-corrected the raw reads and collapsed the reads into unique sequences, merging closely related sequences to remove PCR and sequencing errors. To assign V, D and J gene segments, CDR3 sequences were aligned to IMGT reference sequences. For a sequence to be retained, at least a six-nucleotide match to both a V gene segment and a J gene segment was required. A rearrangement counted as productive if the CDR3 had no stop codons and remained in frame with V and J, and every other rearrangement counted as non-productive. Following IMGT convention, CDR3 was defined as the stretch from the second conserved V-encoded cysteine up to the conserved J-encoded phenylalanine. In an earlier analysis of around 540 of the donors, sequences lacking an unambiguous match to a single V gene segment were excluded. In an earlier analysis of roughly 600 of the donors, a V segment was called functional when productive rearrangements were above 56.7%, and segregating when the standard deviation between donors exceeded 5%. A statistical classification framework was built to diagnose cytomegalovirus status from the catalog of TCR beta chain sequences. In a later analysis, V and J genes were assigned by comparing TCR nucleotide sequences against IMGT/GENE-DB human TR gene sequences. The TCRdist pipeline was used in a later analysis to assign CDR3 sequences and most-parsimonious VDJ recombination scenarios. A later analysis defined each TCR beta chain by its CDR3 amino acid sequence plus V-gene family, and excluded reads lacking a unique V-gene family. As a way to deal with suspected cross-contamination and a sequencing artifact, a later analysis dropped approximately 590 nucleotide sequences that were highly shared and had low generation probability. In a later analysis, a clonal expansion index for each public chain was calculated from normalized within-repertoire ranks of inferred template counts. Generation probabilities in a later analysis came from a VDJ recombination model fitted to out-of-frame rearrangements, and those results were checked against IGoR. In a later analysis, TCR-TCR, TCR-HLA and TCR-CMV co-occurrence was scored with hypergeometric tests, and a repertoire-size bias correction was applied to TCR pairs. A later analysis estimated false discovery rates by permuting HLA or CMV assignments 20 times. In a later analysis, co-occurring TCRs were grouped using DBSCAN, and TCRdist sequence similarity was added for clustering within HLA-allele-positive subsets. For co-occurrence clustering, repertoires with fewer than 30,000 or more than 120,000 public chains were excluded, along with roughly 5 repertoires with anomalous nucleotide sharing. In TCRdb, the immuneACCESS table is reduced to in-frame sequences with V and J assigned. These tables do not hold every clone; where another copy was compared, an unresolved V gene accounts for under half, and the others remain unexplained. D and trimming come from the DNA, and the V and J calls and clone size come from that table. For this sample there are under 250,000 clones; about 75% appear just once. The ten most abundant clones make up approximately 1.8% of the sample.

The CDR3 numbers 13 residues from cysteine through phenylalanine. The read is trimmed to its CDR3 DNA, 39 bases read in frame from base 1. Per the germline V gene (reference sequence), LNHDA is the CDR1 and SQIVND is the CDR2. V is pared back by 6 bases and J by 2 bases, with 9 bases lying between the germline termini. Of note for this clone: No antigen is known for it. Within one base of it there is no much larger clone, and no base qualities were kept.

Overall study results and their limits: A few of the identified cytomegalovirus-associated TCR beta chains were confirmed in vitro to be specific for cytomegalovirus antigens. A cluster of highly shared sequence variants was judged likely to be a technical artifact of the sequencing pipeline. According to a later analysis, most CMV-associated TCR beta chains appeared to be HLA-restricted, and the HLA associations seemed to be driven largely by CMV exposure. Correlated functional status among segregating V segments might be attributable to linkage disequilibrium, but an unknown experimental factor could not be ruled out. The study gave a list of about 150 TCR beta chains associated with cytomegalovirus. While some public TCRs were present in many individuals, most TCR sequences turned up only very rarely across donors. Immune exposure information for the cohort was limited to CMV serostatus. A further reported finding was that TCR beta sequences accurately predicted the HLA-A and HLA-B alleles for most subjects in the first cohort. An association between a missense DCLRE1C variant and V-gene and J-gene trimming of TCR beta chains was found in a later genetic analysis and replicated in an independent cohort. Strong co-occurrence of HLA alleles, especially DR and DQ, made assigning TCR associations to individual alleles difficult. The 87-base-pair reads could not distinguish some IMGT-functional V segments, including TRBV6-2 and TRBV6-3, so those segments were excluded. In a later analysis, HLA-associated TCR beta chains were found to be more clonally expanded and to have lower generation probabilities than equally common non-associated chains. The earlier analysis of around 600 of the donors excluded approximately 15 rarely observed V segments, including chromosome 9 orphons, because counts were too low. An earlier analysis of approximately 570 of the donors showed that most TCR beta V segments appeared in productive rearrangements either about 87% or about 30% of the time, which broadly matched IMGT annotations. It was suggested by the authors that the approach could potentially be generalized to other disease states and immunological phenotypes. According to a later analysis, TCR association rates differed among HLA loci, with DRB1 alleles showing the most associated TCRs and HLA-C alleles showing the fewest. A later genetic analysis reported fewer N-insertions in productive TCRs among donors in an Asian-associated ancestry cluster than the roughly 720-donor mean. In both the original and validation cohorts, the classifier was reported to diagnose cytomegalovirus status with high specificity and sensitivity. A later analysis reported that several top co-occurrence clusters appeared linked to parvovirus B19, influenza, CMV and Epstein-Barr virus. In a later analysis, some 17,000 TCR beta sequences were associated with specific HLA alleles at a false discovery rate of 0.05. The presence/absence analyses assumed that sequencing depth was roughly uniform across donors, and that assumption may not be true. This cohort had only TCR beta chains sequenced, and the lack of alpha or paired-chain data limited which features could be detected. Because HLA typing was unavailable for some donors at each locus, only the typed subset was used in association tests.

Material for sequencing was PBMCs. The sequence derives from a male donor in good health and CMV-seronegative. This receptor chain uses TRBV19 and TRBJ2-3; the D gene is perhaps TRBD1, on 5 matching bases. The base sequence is TGTGCCAGTAGCAGCAGGGTCACAGATACGCAGTATTTT. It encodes CASSSRVTDTQYF. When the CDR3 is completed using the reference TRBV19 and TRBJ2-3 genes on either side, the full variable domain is DGGITQSPKYLFRKEGQNVTLSCEQNLNHDAMYWYRQDPGQGLRLIYYSQIVNDFQKGDIAEGYSVSREKKESFPLTVTSAQKNPTAFYLCASSSRVTDTQYFGPGTRLTVL.